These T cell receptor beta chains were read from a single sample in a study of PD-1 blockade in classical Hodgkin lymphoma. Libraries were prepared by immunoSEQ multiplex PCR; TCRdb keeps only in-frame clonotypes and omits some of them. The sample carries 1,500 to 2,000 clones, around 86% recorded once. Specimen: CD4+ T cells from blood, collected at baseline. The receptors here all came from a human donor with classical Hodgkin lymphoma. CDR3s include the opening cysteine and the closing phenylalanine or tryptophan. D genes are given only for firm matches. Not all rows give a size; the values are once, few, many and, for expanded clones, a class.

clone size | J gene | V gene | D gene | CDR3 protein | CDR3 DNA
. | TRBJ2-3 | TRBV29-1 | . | CSAGLLTDTQYF | TGCAGCGCCGGCCTCCTAACAGATACGCAGTATTTT
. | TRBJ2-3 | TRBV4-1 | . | CASSPGPKERTDTQYF | TGCGCCAGCAGCCCCGGTCCCAAGGAGCGTACAGATACGCAGTATTTT
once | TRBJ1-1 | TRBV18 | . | CASSPRTDMNTEAFF | TGTGCCAGCTCACCGAGAACAGACATGAACACTGAAGCTTTCTTT
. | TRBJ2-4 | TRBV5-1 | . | CASSPGAGNIQYF | TGCGCCAGCAGCCCAGGGGCAGGGAACATTCAGTACTTC
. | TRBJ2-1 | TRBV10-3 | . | CAIARTGPGGTHNEQFF | TGTGCCATCGCCCGGACTGGCCCCGGGGGCACACACAATGAGCAGTTCTTC
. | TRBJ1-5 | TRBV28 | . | CASSSVGSNQPQHF | TGTGCCAGCAGTTCGGTAGGCAGCAATCAGCCCCAGCATTTT
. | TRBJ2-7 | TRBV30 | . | CAWSKVLSAEQYF | TGTGCCTGGAGTAAGGTCCTTTCGGCCGAGCAGTACTTC
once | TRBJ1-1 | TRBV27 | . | CASSQGPLNTEAFF | TGTGCCAGCAGCCAAGGACCGTTGAACACTGAAGCTTTCTTT
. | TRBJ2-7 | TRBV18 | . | CASSRLGGAGGSRGEQYF | TGTGCCAGCTCCCGCCTCGGGGGCGCGGGCGGGAGTCGTGGCGAGCAGTACTTC
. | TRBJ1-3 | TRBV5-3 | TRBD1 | CASSPTGVRNTIYF | TGTGCCAGCAGCCCGACAGGGGTCAGAAACACCATATATTTT
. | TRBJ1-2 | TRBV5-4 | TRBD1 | CASSPGQDAIYGYTF | TGTGCCAGCAGCCCCGGACAGGACGCTATATATGGCTACACCTTC
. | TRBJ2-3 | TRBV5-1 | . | CASSLERPGAAIDTQYF | TGCGCCAGCAGCCTGGAAAGGCCGGGAGCGGCAATAGATACGCAGTATTTT
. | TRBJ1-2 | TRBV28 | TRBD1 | CASLSTGYYGYTF | TGTGCCAGCCTATCGACAGGGTACTATGGCTACACCTTC
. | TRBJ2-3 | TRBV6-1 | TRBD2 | CASSEYRTSGNTQYF | TGTGCCAGCAGTGAATATCGGACTAGCGGTAATACGCAGTATTTT
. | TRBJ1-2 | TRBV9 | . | CASSVRDANYGYTF | TGTGCCAGCAGCGTAAGGGACGCAAACTATGGCTACACCTTC
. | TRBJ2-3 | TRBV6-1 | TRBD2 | CATDLTSGGGDTQYF | TGTGCCACCGATCTGACTAGCGGAGGGGGAGATACGCAGTATTTT
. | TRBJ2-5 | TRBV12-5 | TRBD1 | CASSWTGGSETQYF | TGTGCTAGTTCGTGGACAGGGGGCTCGGAGACCCAGTACTTC
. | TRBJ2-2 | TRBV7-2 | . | CASSLGGGTNTGELFF | TGTGCCAGCAGCTTAGGAGGGGGGACGAACACCGGGGAGCTGTTTTTT
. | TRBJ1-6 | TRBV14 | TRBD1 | CASSPGTGPSSYNSPLHF | TGTGCCAGCAGCCCTGGGACAGGGCCAAGCTCCTATAATTCACCCCTCCACTTT
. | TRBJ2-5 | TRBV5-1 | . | CASSSGTLAETQYF | TGCGCCAGCAGCTCCGGGACACTAGCAGAGACCCAGTACTTC
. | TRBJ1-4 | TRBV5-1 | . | CASSSRGPRDEKLFF | TGCGCCAGCAGCTCTCGCGGACCGAGGGATGAAAAACTGTTTTTT
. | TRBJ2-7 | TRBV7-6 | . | CASSFGDGRSYEQYF | TGTGCCAGCAGCTTTGGTGACGGCAGATCCTACGAGCAGTACTTC
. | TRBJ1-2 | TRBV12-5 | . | CASGLPVLGYTF | TGTGCTAGTGGTTTGCCAGTTCTTGGCTACACCTTC
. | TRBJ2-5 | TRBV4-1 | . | CASSQGRGRGLTQETQYF | TGCGCCAGCAGCCAAGGGCGGGGGCGGGGGCTCACTCAAGAGACCCAGTACTTC
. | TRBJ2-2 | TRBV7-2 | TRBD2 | CASSLGLGRGNTGELFF | TGTGCCAGCAGCTTAGGCCTCGGGAGGGGGAACACCGGGGAGCTGTTTTTT
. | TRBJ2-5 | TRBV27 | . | CASSRTGGGRETQYF | TGTGCCAGCAGCCGTACCGGGGGTGGGCGGGAGACCCAGTACTTC
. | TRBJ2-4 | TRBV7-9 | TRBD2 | CASSKMLAGQMYF | TGTGCCAGCAGTAAGATGCTAGCGGGACAGATGTACTTC
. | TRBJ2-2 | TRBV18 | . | CASSPALLGGNTGELFF | TGTGCCAGCTCACCTGCACTATTAGGAGGGAACACCGGGGAGCTGTTTTTT